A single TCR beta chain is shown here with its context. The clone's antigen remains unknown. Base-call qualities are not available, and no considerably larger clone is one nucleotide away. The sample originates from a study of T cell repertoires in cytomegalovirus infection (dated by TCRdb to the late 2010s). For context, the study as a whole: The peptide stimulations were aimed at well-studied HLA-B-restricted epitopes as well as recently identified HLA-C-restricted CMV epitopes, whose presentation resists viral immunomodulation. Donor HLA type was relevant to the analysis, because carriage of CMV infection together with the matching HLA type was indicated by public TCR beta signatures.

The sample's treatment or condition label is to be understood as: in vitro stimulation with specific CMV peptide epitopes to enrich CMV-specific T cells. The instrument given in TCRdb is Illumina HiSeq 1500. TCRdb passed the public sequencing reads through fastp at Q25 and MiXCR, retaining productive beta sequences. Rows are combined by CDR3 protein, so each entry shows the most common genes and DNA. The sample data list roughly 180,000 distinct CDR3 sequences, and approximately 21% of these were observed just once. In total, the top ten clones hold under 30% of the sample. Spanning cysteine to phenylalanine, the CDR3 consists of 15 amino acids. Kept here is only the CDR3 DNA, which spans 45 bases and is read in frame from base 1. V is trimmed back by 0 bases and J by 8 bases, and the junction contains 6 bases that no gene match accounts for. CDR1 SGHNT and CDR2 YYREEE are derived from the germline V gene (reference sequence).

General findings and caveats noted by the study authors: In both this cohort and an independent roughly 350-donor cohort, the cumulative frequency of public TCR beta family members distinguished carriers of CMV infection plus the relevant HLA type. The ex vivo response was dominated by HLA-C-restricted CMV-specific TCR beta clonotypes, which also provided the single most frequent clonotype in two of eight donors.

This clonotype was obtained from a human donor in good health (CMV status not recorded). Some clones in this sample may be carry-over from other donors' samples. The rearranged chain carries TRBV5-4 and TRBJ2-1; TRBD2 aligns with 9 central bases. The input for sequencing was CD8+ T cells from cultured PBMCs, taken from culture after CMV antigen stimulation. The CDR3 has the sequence CASSLGLAGFDEQFF. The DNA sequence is TGTGCCAGCAGCTTGGGGCTAGCGGGGTTCGATGAGCAGTTCTTC.